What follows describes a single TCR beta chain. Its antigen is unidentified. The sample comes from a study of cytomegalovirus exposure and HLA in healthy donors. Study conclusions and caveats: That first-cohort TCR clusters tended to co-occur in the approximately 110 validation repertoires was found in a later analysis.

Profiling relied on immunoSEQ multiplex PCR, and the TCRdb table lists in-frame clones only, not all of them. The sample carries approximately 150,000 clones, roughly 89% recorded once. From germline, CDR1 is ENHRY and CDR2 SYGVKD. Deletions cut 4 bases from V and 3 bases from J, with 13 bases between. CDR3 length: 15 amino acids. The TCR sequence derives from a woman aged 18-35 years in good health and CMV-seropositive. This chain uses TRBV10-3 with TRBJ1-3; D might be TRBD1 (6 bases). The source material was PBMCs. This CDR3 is CAISGRDTLGNTIYF. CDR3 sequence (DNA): TGTGCCATCAGTGGCCGGGACACCCTTGGAAACACCATATATTTT.